These 25 T cell receptor delta chains were sequenced from one sample in a study of gamma-delta T cells after stem cell transplantation. TCRdb reanalysed the RT-PCR reads via CATT. This table has a few thousand delta-chain clones, 7.5% to 8.5% appearing once. The specimen was gamma-delta T cells. Receptors were obtained from a human donor. It is not recorded whose cells these are; they may come from a transplant donor.

The chain has TRDV2 and TRDJ1; the match to TRDD3 covers 11 bases. The CDR3 length is 21 residues. J lost 0 bases, V lost 0 bases, and 17 bases had no gene match. Looked up from germline, CDR1 is GEAIGNYY and CDR2 is EKD. This chain's CDR3 is CACDTVGGGYAETLYTDKLIF. CDR3 DNA: TGTGCCTGTGACACCGTAGGTGGGGGATACGCCGAGACATTGTACACCGATAAACTCATCTTT.

This clone was picked up a small number of times. A far larger clone differs by one base, so this is likely a read error. The same CDR3 is also encoded by other DNA sequences in this sample. As DNA, the CDR3 is TGTGCCTGTGACACCCTGGCCGAACTGGGGATAGACACCGATAAACTCATCTTT. It encodes CACDTLAELGIDTDKLIF. V usage is TRDV2 and J usage is TRDJ1, with 7 positions matching TRDD3. CDR3 length: 18 amino acids. The trim removed 0 bases at V and 0 bases at J, leaving 12 bases unmatched. Germline CDR1 reads GEAIGNYY; CDR2 reads EKD.

As to this clone: This likely traces to a read error, being one base from a far larger clone. The identical CDR3 is also encoded by other nucleotide sequences in the sample. This rearrangement joins TRDV2 to TRDJ3; 8 bases agree with TRDD3. Germline V gives CDR1 GEAIGNYY, CDR2 EKD. The CDR3 has 18 amino acids. CDR3 sequence reads: CACDTAGGSSWDTRQMFF. As DNA, the CDR3 is TGTGCCTGTGACACCGCTGGGGGAAGCTCCTGGGACACCCGGCAGATGTTTTTC.

The DNA for the CDR3 is TGTGCCTGTGACACCGTCTCTGGGGGATACGCGACCGATAAACTCATCTTT. It yields the protein CACDTVSGGYATDKLIF. The V and J genes are TRDV2 and TRDJ1; 12 bases line up with TRDD3. The CDR3 runs to 17 residues. V trimming: 0 bases; J trimming: 2 bases; junction bases outside the gene matches: 6. Germline assignment: CDR1 GEAIGNYY and CDR2 EKD.

Sample share makes this clone large. This rearrangement joins TRDV2 to TRDJ1; TRDD3 matches at 7 bases. Per germline, CDR1 GEAIGNYY and CDR2 EKD. V lost 1 base and J lost 4; bases outside the gene matches: 8. This CDR3 has 15 residues. The CDR3 bases are TGTGCCTGTGACACAACTGGGATACTTCACGATAAACTCATCTTT. Encoded protein: CACDTTGILHDKLIF.

As to this clone: A much larger clone sits a single nucleotide away, making a read error possible. The chain is built from TRDV2 and TRDJ1, with D possibly matching TRDD2 (5 bases). Germline V gene sequence: CDR1 GEAIGNYY, CDR2 EKD. This CDR3 region has 24 residues. V lost 0 bases and J 0 bases, leaving 37 bases between the germline ends. CDR3 in amino acids: CACDTFPPASTVGHFPGNTDKLIF. DNA for the CDR3: TGTGCCTGTGACACCTTTCCCCCAGCCTCCACTGTGGGACACTTCCCCGGGAACACCGATAAACTCATCTTT.

On this clone itself: A much larger clone is a single base away; this may be a read error. The chain carries TRDV2 and TRDJ1; 7 positions match TRDD3. The CDR3 has 21 amino acids. Per the germline V gene, CDR1 is GEAIGNYY and CDR2 is EKD. V lost 1 base and J lost 0; bases outside the gene matches: 22. The DNA of the CDR3 is TGTGCCTGTGACACTCTCCCTACCCTGGTGGATACGGGACCTTACACCGATAAACTCATCTTT. Translated: CACDTLPTLVDTGPYTDKLIF.

Notes on this clone: A read error is the likely source, as a far larger clone sits one nucleotide away. V usage is TRDV2 and J usage is TRDJ3; 12 nucleotides agree with TRDD3. This CDR3 region has 19 residues. Trimming at V came to 2 bases and at J to 1 base, leaving 5 bases not matched to a gene. Germline-derived CDR1 and CDR2 are GEAIGNYY and EKD. CDR3 region: CACDIAGGYASWDTRQMFF. The CDR3 bases are TGTGCCTGTGACATCGCTGGGGGATACGCGTCCTGGGACACCCGACAGATGTTTTTC.

This clone was counted between two and nine times. A far larger clone differs by one base, so this is likely a read error. The same CDR3 arises from other DNA sequences in this sample as well. This chain links TRDV2 with TRDJ1, with TRDD3 identical over 9 bases. Germline values: CDR1 GEAIGNYY, CDR2 EKD. The CDR3 contains 17 residues. CDR3 sequence reads: CACDTVLGDRPTDKLIF. CDR3 nucleotides: TGTGCCTGTGACACAGTACTGGGGGACCGCCCCACCGATAAGCTCATCTTT.

In its sample, this clone is medium-sized. Other DNA sequences in the same sample also yield this CDR3. The V call is TRDV2, the J call TRDJ1, with 7 bases aligning to TRDD3. With 5 bases clipped from V and 8 bases from J, the junction kept 10 bases outside the gene matches. The CDR3 runs to 13 residues. The V gene's germline CDR1 is GEAIGNYY and CDR2 EKD. CDR3 DNA sequence: TGTGCCTGTGGTAAGTTGGGGGACGCCAAACTCATCTTT. Translated: CACGKLGDAKLIF.

This clone was observed a few times. A far larger clone is just one base off, so this is likely a read error. The same CDR3 is also encoded by other DNA sequences in this sample. The V and J genes are TRDV2 and TRDJ1; 10 bases are shared with TRDD3. The ends lost 0 bases at V and 6 bases at J; junction bases unmatched: 15. This CDR3 region has 18 residues. Germline V lookup: CDR1 GEAIGNYY, CDR2 EKD. The CDR3 nucleotides read TGTGCCTGTGACACCCTGGAGACTGGGGGATCAGAAGGTAATAAACTCATCTTT. Encoded protein: CACDTLETGGSEGNKLIF.

This clone was found a few times. One base separates it from a far larger clone, so it is likely a read error. V and J are TRDV2 and TRDJ1, with 10 bases fitting TRDD3. Germline V gives CDR1 GEAIGNYY, CDR2 EKD. The CDR3 runs 18 residues. CDR3: CACDTVMGDTLYTDKPIF. The CDR3 bases are TGTGCCTGTGACACCGTAATGGGGGATACCTTATACACCGATAAACCCATCTTT.

This clone was observed a few times. Given a much more abundant clone one base away, this may be a read error. Within the sample, other DNA sequences also encode this same CDR3. The rearrangement joins TRDV2 to TRDJ1, with TRDD3 as a possible D gene (6 bases). The CDR3 spans 15 residues. Germline values: CDR1 GEAIGNYY, CDR2 EKD. The CDR3 sequence: CACDDILGSGDKLIF. The CDR3 bases are TGTGCCTGTGACGACATACTGGGATCGGGCGATAAGCTCATCTTT.

By share of the sample, this clone is medium-sized. The same CDR3 arises from other DNA sequences in this sample as well. The rearrangement links TRDV2 to TRDJ1; 7 bases agree with TRDD3. Germline loops: CDR1 GEAIGNYY, CDR2 EKD. The V segment lost 0 bases and the J segment 0 bases; nucleotides outside the gene matches: 12. The CDR3 length is 18 residues. The CDR3 nucleotides read TGTGCCTGTGACACCGTATTCCGGGGGATTAGCAACACCGATAAACTCATCTTT. As protein: CACDTVFRGISNTDKLIF.

This clone showed up just a few times. The chain carries TRDV2 and TRDJ3; 8 bases are shared with TRDD3. Germline CDR1 GEAIGNYY, CDR2 EKD. The V gene end was trimmed by 1 base and the J gene end by 3 bases; junction bases not matched to a gene: 13. The CDR3 consists of 20 residues. The CDR3 is CACDTPAGGPSFWDTRQMFF. CDR3 nucleotide sequence: TGTGCCTGTGACACGCCCGCTGGGGGACCCAGCTTCTGGGACACCCGACAGATGTTTTTC.

This clone was recorded a few times. This clone may be a read error of a much larger clone one base away. The V gene is TRDV2, the J gene TRDJ1, with TRDD3 matching over 11 bases. CDR3 size: 21 residues. V lost 0 bases, J lost 0 bases, and 17 bases stayed unmatched. The germline gives CDR1 GEAIGNYY, CDR2 EKD. For the CDR3, the DNA is TGTGCCTGTGACACCGTGAGTGGGGGATACGCGCGTAAGGTGTACACCGATAAACTCATCTTT. Amino acids: CACDTVSGGYARKVYTDKLIF.

In this sample, this clone is medium-sized. CDR3 protein: CACDAILGDTGTDKLIF. The CDR3 nucleotides are TGTGCCTGTGACGCCATACTGGGGGATACGGGCACCGATAAACTCATCTTT. The rearrangement links TRDV2 to TRDJ1, with 13 nucleotides matching TRDD3. CDR1 and CDR2 (germline): GEAIGNYY, EKD. The V segment lost 3 bases and the J segment 1 base; nucleotides outside the gene matches: 7. The CDR3 contains 17 residues.

Of note for this clone: A far larger clone is just one base off, so this is likely a read error. Other DNA variants within this sample encode the same CDR3. This chain links TRDV2 with TRDJ1, with D possibly being TRDD3 (6 bases). Germline CDR1 is GEAIGNYY and CDR2 is EKD. Trimming cost V 3 bases and J 8 bases, with 21 bases left between them. CDR3 length: 15 amino acids. The CDR3 coding sequence is TGTGCCTGTGACCCTCTACTGGGTGATACGCGGAAACTCATCTTT. It specifies CACDPLLGDTRKLIF.

A note on this clone: It is likely a read error: a sequence one base away is far more abundant. This chain connects TRDV2 to TRDJ1; perhaps TRDD3 as D (6 bases). CDR1 is GEAIGNYY and CDR2 is EKD in the germline V gene. V was pared by 0 bases and J by 0 bases, with 16 bases between. This CDR3 is built from 17 residues. DNA for the CDR3: TGTGCCTGTGACACCCTCCTGCCAGGGATAGACACCGATAAACTCATCTTT. It codes for CACDTLLPGIDTDKLIF.

This clone is labeled medium-sized (0.01 to 0.1%). This may arise from a read error, as a much more abundant clone is one base away. V and J are TRDV2 and TRDJ1; possibly TRDD3 for D (5 bases). The CDR3 is 15 residues long. Germline-derived CDR1 and CDR2 are GEAIGNYY and EKD. DNA of the CDR3: TGTGCCTGTGACCCGGTGGGGAGGTACACCGATAACCTCATCTTT. This gives the protein CACDPVGRYTDNLIF.

This clone came up a few times. Just one base apart from a much larger clone, this may be a read error. This sample also contains other DNA sequences that code for the same CDR3. The J gene is TRDJ1, the V gene TRDV2; 8 nucleotides match TRDD3. Germline CDR1 reads GEAIGNYY; CDR2 reads EKD. CDR3 length equals 17 residues. The CDR3: CACDTMGDPLYTDKLIF. The CDR3 coding sequence is TGTGCCTGTGACACCATGGGGGATCCCTTGTACACTGATAAACTCATCTTT.

The chain is built from TRDV2 and TRDJ1; 8 nucleotides align to TRDD3. V shed 8 bases, J shed 4 bases, and the junction held 14 bases outside the gene matches. CDR1 is GEAIGNYY, CDR2 EKD, per germline. This CDR3 is built from 15 residues. CDR3 nucleotides: TGTGCCTTCGACCCACTGGGGGCCAACGGCGATAAACTCATCTTT. It specifies CAFDPLGANGDKLIF.

On this clone: This sequence may be a read error, since a much larger clone differs from it by one base. The V and J genes are TRDV2 and TRDJ1; a possible D gene is TRDD3 (5 bases). The CDR3 loop spans 15 amino acids. Germline V gene sequence: CDR1 GEAIGNYY, CDR2 EKD. The CDR3: CACDTVGPFTDELIF. CDR3 in DNA: TGTGCCTGTGACACGGTGGGGCCGTTCACCGATGAACTCATCTTT.

This clone was seen only a few times. A much larger clonotype is one base distant, so this may be a read error. V and J are TRDV2 and TRDJ3; 11 positions agree with TRDD3. The CDR3 extends over 20 amino acids. Germline V lookup: CDR1 GEAIGNYY, CDR2 EKD. The CDR3 nucleotides are TGTGCCTGTGGCACCGCTGGGGGATACTCATCATCCTGGGACACCCGACAGATGTTTTTC. It specifies CACGTAGGYSSSWDTRQMFF.

Only a few counts were recorded for this clone. TCRdb's protein, taken from a much larger clone, differs from this DNA's translation at residue 12, likely owing to a read error; the protein displayed comes from the DNA. J is TRDJ1 and V is TRDV2, with 9 bases aligning to TRDD3. This CDR3 comprises 19 residues. Germline V gives CDR1 GEAIGNYY, CDR2 EKD. V shed 0 bases, J shed 5 bases, and the junction held 18 bases outside the gene matches. CDR3 DNA sequence: TGTGCCTGTGACACCGTGGCAAGTACTGGGGGACACGCCGCTGATAAACTCATCTTT. It translates to CACDTVASTGGHAADKLIF.